The entry below gives a single T cell receptor beta chain sequence along with its context. Antigen unknown. This sample was included in a study of Ad26.COV2.S vaccination and SARS-CoV-2 variants. Study outcomes and limitations: Post-vaccination breadth of spike-specific CD8+ and CD4+ T cell responses was reportedly substantial. Researchers cautioned that TCR breadth and depth analyses may have underestimated total T cell responses.

Only in-frame clones appear in the TCRdb table, and some are missing; sequencing was by immunoSEQ multiplex PCR. In the table there are around 100,000 clones, roughly 84% of which are singletons. This CDR3 is 14 amino acids long. Trimming removed 5 bases at V and 7 bases at J, with 17 bases between. CDR1 and CDR2 from the germline V gene are MNHEY and SMNVEV (reference sequence). This clonotype was obtained from a human donor who had recovered from COVID-19. The V gene is TRBV27, the J gene TRBJ1-1, with D perhaps matching TRBD1 (5 bases). The source material was peripheral blood, sampled after recovery from COVID-19. In DNA, the CDR3 is TGTGCCAGCAGTCCAATTTGGGACTCGGATGAAGCTTTCTTT. Translated: CASSPIWDSDEAFF.